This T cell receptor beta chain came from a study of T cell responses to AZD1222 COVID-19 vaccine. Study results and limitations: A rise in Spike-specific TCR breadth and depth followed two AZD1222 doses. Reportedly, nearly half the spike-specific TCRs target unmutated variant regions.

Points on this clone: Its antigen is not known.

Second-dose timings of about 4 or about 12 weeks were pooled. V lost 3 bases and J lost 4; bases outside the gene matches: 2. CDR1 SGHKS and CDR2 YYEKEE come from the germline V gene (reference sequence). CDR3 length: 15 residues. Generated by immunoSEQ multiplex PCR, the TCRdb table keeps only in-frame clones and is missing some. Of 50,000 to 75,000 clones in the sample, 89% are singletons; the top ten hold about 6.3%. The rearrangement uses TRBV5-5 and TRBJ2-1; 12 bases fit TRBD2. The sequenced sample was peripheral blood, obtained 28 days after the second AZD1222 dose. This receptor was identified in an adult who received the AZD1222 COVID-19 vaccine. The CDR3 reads CASSSGTSGYNEQFF. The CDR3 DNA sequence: TGTGCCAGCAGCTCCGGGACTAGCGGGTACAATGAGCAGTTCTTC.